This T cell receptor beta chain was sequenced during a study of shared clonotypes between healthy human individuals (dated by TCRdb to about 2020). With respect to the entire study: The cohort included three men and a couple of women between 18 and 49 years of age. Per donor, three plates each were used for CD4 naive and CD4 memory, two for CD8 naive, and one for CD8 memory. To estimate repertoire size and how much clonotypes are shared between individuals, the study performed deep sequencing of blood TCR repertoires from five healthy adults. Different laboratories and diverse techniques were used to prepare libraries and sequence TCR repertoires, to increase sequencing depth and limit assay-specific biases. Between about 0.94 and 8.9 billion PBMCs per donor were obtained by leukapheresis. What the work shows at the level of the full study, not this receptor alone: Only blood was sampled, and tissue TCR repertoires likely differ from those in blood. Because the study included a small number of donors, the genetic and exposure-history diversity represented was limited. Naive subsets generally had larger estimated clonotype richness than memory subsets did. When a handful of donors were compared, the shared fraction of clonotypes was around 5.1% for naive CD4, roughly 3.3% for naive CD8, 2% to 2.5% for memory CD4, and 0.35% to 0.5% for memory CD8. Even with the large sequencing depth, rarefaction of the sorted-subset datasets indicated that sequencing was incomplete. Pairwise subsampling indicated that sequencing depth was expected to affect the degree of clonotype sharing among donors. Clonotypes shared by all four sorted-subset donors showed higher generation probabilities than non-shared clonotypes.

Using the deep immunoSEQ assay, multiplex PCR amplified TCR CDR3 regions from genomic DNA. Extracted genomic DNA from each cell subset was distributed evenly across all wells of several immunoSEQ 96-well plates, and each plate was treated as a replicate. For sorted subsets, each replicate PCR was loaded with 200 ng genomic DNA, equivalent to about 33,000 T cell genomes. Purified libraries were measured with a Qubit 3.0 fluorometer, size-checked on a Bioanalyzer 2100, and measured again with the KAPA Library Quantification kit. Each immunoSEQ 96-well plate was sequenced on its own single-read 150-cycle Illumina NextSeq 550 flow cell. The published analysis was carried out like this. Because only junctional sequences without quality scores were contained in the immunoSEQ output, filtering matching that applied to full-length reads could not be performed. To assign V/J genes and CDR3, sequences were annotated using PyIR, a Python wrapper for IgBLAST v1.9, with IMGT germline references. Reads were removed for weak V/J assignments (E-value above 1e-6), missing CDR3, stop codons, out-of-frame junctions, or ambiguous translated residues. V3J clonotypes were defined as sequences sharing an identical inferred V gene, J gene, and CDR3 amino acid sequence. Percentage overlap between repertoires was calculated by dividing the number of shared unique clonotypes by the size of the smaller repertoire. Three approaches were used to assess repertoire richness: RTK rarefaction, the Chao1 estimator, and Recon v2.1 estimates of unobserved clonotypes. For all TCRbeta clonotypes obtained by the gDNA method from four donors, generation probabilities were computed with OLGA. TCRdb limited this immuneACCESS table to in-frame rearrangements with V and J called. A share of clones is missing; checked studies link under half to unresolved V genes, and the rest is unexplained. V, J and clone size derive from that table, while D and trimming were established from the DNA sequence. The sample yields 730,000 or so clones; about three quarters were counted once. Together, the top ten hold around 1.8% of the sample.

V is reduced by 0 bases and J by 1 base, leaving a spacing of 20 bases between them. Its CDR3 holds 18 amino acids, cysteine through phenylalanine. Only the CDR3 region is kept as DNA, spanning 54 bases read in frame from base 1. Sequences SGHNT (CDR1) and YYREEE (CDR2) are obtained from the germline V gene (reference sequence). This clone occurred a few times. Its binding antigen is unknown. Base qualities are not at hand, and no much larger clone is one base apart. Donors were healthy HIV-negative adults with no recently reported acute infections or vaccinations. All donors were Caucasian adults living in Nashville, Tennessee, USA. CD4+ T cells were enriched through magnetic negative selection, after which naive cells were positively selected on CD45RA and the remaining negative fraction served as the memory subset. Blood was obtained by leukapheresis, after which PBMCs were separated by Ficoll-Histopaque density gradient centrifugation and cryopreserved in liquid nitrogen vapor phase. Analytical flow cytometry was used to check the purity and quantity of every magnetically sorted T cell population. From each sorted fraction, genomic DNA was isolated and quantified by UV absorbance on a Nanodrop 2000c.

Here the chain combines TRBV5-4 and TRBJ2-7; the D gene is perhaps TRBD2, on 5 matching bases. The TCR comes from a woman in her twenties or thirties in good health. Sequencing was done on a sample of memory CD4+ T cells sorted from blood. According to the study, the label for this sample's cell subset or site signals: CD45RA-negative fraction. The DNA sequence is as follows: TGTGCCAGCAGCTTGGCCCTGGACTCGAATTCTCTTTCCTACGAGCAGTACTTC. This sequence encodes CASSLALDSNSLSYEQYF.